This TCR beta chain was documented in a study of blood T cell repertoires in COVID-19. Turning to the study itself: Samples came from the United States, Italy and Spain, spanning acute and convalescent COVID-19. T cells, B-cell-depleted T cells, or PBMCs supplied cDNA or gDNA.

The CDR3 length is 15 residues. Per the germline V gene, CDR1 is ENHRY and CDR2 is SYGVKD. Trimming at V came to 10 bases and at J to 1 base, leaving 9 bases not matched to a gene. Original analysis: For nucleated cells, counts were estimated from reference gene primer amplification. This table comes from immunoSEQ multiplex PCR, and its TCRdb copy is limited to in-frame clones, with some not included. V and J calls and clone size follow that table, whereas D and trimming were derived from the DNA. Among approximately 290,000 clones listed, about 88% were seen once. Input material: peripheral blood. The receptor's source is a woman in her sixties with acute or convalescent COVID-19. This sequence joins TRBV10-3 and TRBJ2-7; TRBD1 matches 11 bases. CDR3 amino acids: CATGTGGIKSYEQYF. The CDR3 bases are TGTGCCACCGGGACAGGGGGTATTAAGTCCTACGAGCAGTACTTC.